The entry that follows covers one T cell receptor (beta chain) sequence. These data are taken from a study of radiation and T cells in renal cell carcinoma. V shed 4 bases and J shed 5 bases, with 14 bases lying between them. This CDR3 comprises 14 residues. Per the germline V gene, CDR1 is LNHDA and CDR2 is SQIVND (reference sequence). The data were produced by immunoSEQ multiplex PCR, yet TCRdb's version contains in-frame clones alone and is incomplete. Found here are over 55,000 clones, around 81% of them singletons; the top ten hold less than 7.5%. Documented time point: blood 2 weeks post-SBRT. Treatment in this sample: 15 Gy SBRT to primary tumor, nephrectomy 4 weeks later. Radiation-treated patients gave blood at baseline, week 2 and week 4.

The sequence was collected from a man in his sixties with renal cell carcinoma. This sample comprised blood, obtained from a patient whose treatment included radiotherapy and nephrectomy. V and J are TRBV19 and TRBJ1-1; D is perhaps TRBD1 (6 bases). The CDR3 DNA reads TGTGCCAGTAGTACGGGGGGCAGGGGTACTGAAGCTTTCTTT. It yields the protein CASSTGGRGTEAFF.